The T cell receptor (beta chain) under discussion was sequenced for a study of control samples from healthy donors and cancer patients (dated by TCRdb to between 2020 and 2021). The library was built by means of the immunoSEQ multiplex PCR assay. Imported from immuneACCESS, the table was reduced by TCRdb to in-frame sequences with V and J called. These copies leave out some clones; in studies compared against another copy, an unresolved V gene accounts for under half, and the cause of the remainder is not known. This sample lists roughly 120,000 clones; roughly nine tenths were detected once. The ten largest clones add up to approximately 7.8% of the sample. Note on this clone: The antigen it binds to is not known. Qualities for individual bases were not recorded, and no much larger clone is one base off.

Sequencing was done on a sample of blood. The receptor comes from a woman between 18 and 30 years old in good health.

The nucleotide sequence is TGTGCCAGCAGCCAAGGGACTAGACGAACGGAATACGAGCAGTACTTC. This is translated as CASSQGTRRTEYEQYF. This receptor chain uses TRBV3-1 (or the pseudogene TRBV3-2) and TRBJ2-7, and TRBD2 matches 7 of the central bases. The V end gives up 1 base and the J end 4 bases, leaving 10 bases in the junction not matched to a gene. Counted from cysteine to phenylalanine, this CDR3 has 16 amino acids. This entry keeps only the CDR3 DNA: 48 bases, framed from base 1. CDR1 and CDR2 (LGHDT, YNNKEL) derive from the germline V gene (reference sequence).